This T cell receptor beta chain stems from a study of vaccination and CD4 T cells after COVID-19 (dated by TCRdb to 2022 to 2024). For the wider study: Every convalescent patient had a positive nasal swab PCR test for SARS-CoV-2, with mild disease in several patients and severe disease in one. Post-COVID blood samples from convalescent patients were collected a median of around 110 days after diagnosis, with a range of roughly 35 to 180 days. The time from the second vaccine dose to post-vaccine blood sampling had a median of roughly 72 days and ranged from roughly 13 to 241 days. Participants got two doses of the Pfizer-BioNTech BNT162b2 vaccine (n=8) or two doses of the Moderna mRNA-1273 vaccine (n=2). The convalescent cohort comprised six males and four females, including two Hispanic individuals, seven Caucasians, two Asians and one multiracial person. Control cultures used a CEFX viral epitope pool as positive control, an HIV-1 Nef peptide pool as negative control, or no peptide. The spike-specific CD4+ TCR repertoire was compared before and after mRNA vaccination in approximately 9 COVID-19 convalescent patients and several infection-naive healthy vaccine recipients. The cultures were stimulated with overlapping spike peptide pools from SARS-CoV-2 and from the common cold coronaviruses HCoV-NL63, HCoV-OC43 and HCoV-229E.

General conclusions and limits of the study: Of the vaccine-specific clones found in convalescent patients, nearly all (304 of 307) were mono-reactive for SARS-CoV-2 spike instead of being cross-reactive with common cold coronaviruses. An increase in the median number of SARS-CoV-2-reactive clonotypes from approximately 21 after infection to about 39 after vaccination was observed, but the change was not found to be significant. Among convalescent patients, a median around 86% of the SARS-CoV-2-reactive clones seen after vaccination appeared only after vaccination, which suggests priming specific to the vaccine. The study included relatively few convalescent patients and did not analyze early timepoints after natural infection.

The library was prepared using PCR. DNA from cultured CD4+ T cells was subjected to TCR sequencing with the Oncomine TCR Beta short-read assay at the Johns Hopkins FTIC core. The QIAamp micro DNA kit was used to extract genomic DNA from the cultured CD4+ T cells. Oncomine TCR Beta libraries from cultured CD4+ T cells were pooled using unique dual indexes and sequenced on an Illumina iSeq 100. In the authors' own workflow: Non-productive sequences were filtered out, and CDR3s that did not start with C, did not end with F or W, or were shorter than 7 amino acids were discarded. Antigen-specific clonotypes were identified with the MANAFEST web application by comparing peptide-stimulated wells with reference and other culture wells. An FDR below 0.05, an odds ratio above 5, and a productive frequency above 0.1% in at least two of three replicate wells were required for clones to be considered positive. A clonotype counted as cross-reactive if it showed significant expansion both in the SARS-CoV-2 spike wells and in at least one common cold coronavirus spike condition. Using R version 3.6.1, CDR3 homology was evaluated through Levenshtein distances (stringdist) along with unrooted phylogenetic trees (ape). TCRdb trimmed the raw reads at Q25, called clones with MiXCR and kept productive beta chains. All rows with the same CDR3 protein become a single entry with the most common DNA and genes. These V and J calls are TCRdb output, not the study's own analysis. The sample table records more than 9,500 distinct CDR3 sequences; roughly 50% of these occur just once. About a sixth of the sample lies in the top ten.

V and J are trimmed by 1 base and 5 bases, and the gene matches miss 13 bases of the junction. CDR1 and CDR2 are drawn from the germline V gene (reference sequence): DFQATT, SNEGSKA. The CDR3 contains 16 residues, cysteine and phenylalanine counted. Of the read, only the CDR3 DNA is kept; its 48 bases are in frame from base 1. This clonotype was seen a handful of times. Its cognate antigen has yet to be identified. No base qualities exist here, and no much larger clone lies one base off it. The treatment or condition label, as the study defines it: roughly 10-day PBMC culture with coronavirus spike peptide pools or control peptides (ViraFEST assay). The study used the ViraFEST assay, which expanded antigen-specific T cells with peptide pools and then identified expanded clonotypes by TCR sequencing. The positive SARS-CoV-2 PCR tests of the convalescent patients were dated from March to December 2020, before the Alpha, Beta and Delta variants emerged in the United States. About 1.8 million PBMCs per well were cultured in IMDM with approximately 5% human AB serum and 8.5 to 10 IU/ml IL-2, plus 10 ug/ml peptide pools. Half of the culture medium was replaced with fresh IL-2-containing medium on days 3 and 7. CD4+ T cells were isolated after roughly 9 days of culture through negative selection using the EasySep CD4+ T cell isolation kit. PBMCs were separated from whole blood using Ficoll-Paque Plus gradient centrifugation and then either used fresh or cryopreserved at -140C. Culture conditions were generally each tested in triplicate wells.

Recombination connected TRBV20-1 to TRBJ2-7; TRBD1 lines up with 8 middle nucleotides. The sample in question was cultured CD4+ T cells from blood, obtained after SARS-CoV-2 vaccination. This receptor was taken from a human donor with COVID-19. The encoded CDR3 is CSARALQGAPVDEQYF. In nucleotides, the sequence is TGCAGTGCTAGAGCCCTCCAGGGGGCGCCTGTGGACGAGCAGTACTTC.